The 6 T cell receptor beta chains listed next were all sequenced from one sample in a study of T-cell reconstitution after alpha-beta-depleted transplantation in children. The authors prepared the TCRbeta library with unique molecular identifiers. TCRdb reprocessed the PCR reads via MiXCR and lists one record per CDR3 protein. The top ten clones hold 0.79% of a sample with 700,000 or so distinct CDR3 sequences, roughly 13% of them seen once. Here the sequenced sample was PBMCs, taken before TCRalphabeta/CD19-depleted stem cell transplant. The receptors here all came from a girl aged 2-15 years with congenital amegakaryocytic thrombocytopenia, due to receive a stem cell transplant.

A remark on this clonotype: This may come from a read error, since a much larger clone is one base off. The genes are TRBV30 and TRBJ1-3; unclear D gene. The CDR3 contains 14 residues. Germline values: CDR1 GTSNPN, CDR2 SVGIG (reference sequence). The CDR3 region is CVWSLPISGNTIYF. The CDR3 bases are TGTGTCTGGAGTTTGCCGATCTCTGGAAACACCATATATTTT.

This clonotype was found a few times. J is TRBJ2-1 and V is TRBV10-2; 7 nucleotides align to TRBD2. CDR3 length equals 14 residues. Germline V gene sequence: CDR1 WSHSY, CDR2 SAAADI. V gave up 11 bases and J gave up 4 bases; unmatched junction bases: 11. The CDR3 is CAAGELADYNEQFF. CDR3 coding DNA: TGCGCCGCAGGAGAGCTAGCGGATTACAATGAGCAGTTCTTC.

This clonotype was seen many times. CDR3 sequence: CSAVAPGVYGYTF. DNA of the CDR3: TGCAGCGCCGTAGCCCCTGGCGTCTATGGCTACACCTTC. The chain uses TRBV29-1 and TRBJ1-2; no reliable D call. Germline values: CDR1 SQVTM, CDR2 ANQGSEA. V lost 7 bases to trimming and J lost 4 bases, with 16 bases between them. The CDR3 is 13 amino acids.

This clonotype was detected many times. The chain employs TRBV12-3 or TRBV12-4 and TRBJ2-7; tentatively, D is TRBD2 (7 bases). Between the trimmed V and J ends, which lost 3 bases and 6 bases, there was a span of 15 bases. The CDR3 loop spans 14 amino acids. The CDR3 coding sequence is TGTGCCAGCAGTTTCCTGGCGGGGGCTTCCGAGCAGTACTTC. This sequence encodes CASSFLAGASEQYF.

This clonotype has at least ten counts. The CDR3 is CSAWTANYGYTF. CDR3 bases: TGCAGTGCTTGGACAGCTAACTATGGCTACACCTTC. The chain recombines TRBV20-1 with TRBJ1-2, with D possibly matching TRBD1 (6 bases). The ends were cut back, 5 bases at V and 0 bases at J, with 7 bases in the middle. This CDR3 contains 12 residues. The germline V gene has CDR1 DFQATT and CDR2 SNEGSKA (reference sequence).

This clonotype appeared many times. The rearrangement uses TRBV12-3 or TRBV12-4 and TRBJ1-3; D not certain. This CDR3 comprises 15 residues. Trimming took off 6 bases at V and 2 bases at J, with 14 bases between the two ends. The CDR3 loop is CASSQPRTPGNTIYF. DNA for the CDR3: TGTGCCAGCAGCCAGCCCCGGACGCCTGGAAACACCATATATTTT.